This is a list of T cell receptor beta chains from one sample in a study of human T cells and chemical hapten exposure. In TCRdb, the RACE reads were re-called with MiXCR into one record per CDR3 protein. The sample records more than 45,000 distinct CDR3 sequences, approximately 13% being singletons. The material sequenced was whole blood, taken in connection with sensitization to the hapten diphenylcyclopropenone (DPC). Receptors originate from a man between 25 and 39 years old with alopecia areata. Some clones in this sample may be carry-over from other donors' samples. Each CDR3 is given with its conserved first and last residue. A D gene is named only where the DNA matches it firmly. Expanded clones get a size class; other rows say once, few or many, or leave the size out.

D gene	clone size	V gene	J gene	CDR3 protein	CDR3 DNA
TRBD2	-	TRBV7-2	TRBJ2-7	CASSSDGLAGGYEQYF	TGTGCCAGCAGCTCGGACGGCCTAGCGGGGGGATACGAGCAGTACTTC
-	many	TRBV7-9	TRBJ1-5	CASSRGEGNQPQHF	TGTGCCAGCAGCCGGGGAGAGGGCAATCAGCCCCAGCATTTT
TRBD1	many	TRBV10-3	TRBJ2-2	CAINRDRGLNAGELFF	TGTGCCATCAACCGCGACAGGGGGCTGAATGCCGGGGAGCTGTTTTTT
-	many	TRBV7-2	TRBJ1-1	CASSLVGAYTEAFF	TGTGCCAGCAGCTTAGTAGGGGCTTACACTGAAGCTTTCTTT
TRBD1	many	TRBV28	TRBJ2-7	CASSLEGAQYF	TGTGCCAGCAGTTTAGAGGGGGCTCAGTACTTC
-	few	TRBV3-1	TRBJ2-3	CASSQNSGSTDTQYF	TGTGCCAGCAGCCAAAATAGCGGAAGCACAGATACGCAGTATTTT
TRBD1	few	TRBV9	TRBJ1-3	CASSVRQGSGNTIYF	TGTGCCAGCAGCGTGAGACAGGGTTCTGGAAACACCATATATTTT
-	many	TRBV6-2/TRBV6-3	TRBJ1-3	CASTLDGVFGNTIYF	TGTGCCAGCACCCTGGACGGCGTCTTTGGAAACACCATATATTTT
-	many	TRBV5-1	TRBJ1-1	CASSLAQLNTEAFF	TGCGCCAGCAGCTTGGCCCAGTTGAACACTGAAGCTTTCTTT
-	many	TRBV28	TRBJ1-3	CASSLGGGFSGNTIYF	TGTGCCAGCAGTCTGGGAGGGGGTTTCTCTGGAAACACCATATATTTT
-	-	TRBV20-1	TRBJ2-7	CSAGTPREQYF	TGCAGCGCAGGGACCCCTAGGGAGCAGTACTTC
TRBD1	many	TRBV5-6	TRBJ1-1	CASRSDRGGGEAFF	TGTGCCAGCAGATCGGACAGGGGCGGGGGTGAAGCTTTCTTT
-	many	TRBV30	TRBJ1-6	CAWRDGVYNSPLHF	TGTGCCTGGAGGGACGGGGTCTATAATTCACCCCTCCACTTT
-	-	TRBV28	TRBJ2-5	CASSFGVTEETQYF	TGTGCCAGCAGTTTTGGGGTAACCGAAGAGACCCAGTACTTC
TRBD1	many	TRBV20-1	TRBJ1-1	CSASGYGTGGTEAFF	TGCAGTGCTAGCGGGTATGGGACAGGGGGCACTGAAGCTTTCTTT
-	-	TRBV11-1	TRBJ1-5	CASSQGGSNQPQHF	TGTGCCAGCAGCCAAGGGGGGAGCAATCAGCCCCAGCATTTT
-	-	TRBV5-1	TRBJ2-7	CASSSEGSAYEQYF	TGCGCCAGCAGCTCCGAGGGCTCGGCCTACGAGCAGTACTTC
-	many	TRBV7-9	TRBJ2-2	CASSFFASTGELFF	TGTGCCAGCAGCTTCTTCGCCTCCACCGGGGAGCTGTTTTTT
-	many	TRBV29-1	TRBJ2-3	CSVEGTTSTDTQYF	TGCAGCGTTGAAGGGACAACTAGCACAGATACGCAGTATTTT
-	-	TRBV10-3	TRBJ2-7	CAISGISYEQYF	TGTGCCATCAGTGGAATATCCTACGAGCAGTACTTC
TRBD1	-	TRBV12-3/TRBV12-4	TRBJ2-5	CASSPGQGLQETQYF	TGTGCCAGCAGCCCGGGACAGGGCCTTCAAGAGACCCAGTACTTC
-	-	TRBV10-3	TRBJ1-1	CATDLGGGSEAFF	TGTGCCACCGACTTGGGTGGGGGCTCTGAAGCTTTCTTT
TRBD2	many	TRBV27	TRBJ2-1	CASSLLGVGTSGPPPQFF	TGTGCCAGCAGTTTACTCGGGGTAGGGACTAGCGGACCCCCCCCGCAGTTCTTC
TRBD1	-	TRBV20-1	TRBJ2-7	CSARVPGQRLWQYF	TGCAGTGCTAGAGTTCCGGGACAGCGACTTTGGCAGTACTTC
-	-	TRBV12-3/TRBV12-4	TRBJ1-6	CASSLSQGLAGSPLHF	TGTGCCAGCAGTTTATCACAGGGTCTGGCAGGTTCACCCCTCCACTTT
-	-	TRBV12-3/TRBV12-4	TRBJ1-1	CASSLTVMNTEAFF	TGTGCCAGCAGTTTAACAGTCATGAACACTGAAGCTTTCTTT
-	-	TRBV25-1	TRBJ2-1	CASNEWDEQFF	TGTGCCAGCAACGAGTGGGATGAGCAGTTCTTC
TRBD2	many	TRBV9	TRBJ2-5	CASSVVGSSGQETQYF	TGTGCCAGCAGCGTAGTAGGGTCTAGCGGGCAAGAGACCCAGTACTTC
-	many	TRBV6-5	TRBJ2-7	CASSYLQGPYEQYF	TGTGCCAGCAGTTACCTGCAGGGTCCGTATGAGCAGTACTTC
-	many	TRBV28	TRBJ1-2	CASSSPGRWGYGYTF	TGTGCCAGCAGTTCCCCCGGGCGGTGGGGCTATGGCTACACCTTC
-	many	TRBV5-4	TRBJ1-2	CASSSRQDQPYGYTF	TGTGCCAGCAGCTCTCGACAGGACCAGCCATATGGCTACACCTTC
-	-	TRBV12-3/TRBV12-4	TRBJ2-7	CASSGDRRWEQYF	TGTGCCAGCAGTGGTGACAGGAGGTGGGAGCAGTACTTC
-	-	TRBV3-1	TRBJ1-1	CASSQVSGFTEAFF	TGTGCCAGCAGCCAAGTCTCCGGGTTCACTGAAGCTTTCTTT
-	-	TRBV6-5	TRBJ1-4	CASSYSMGRGKKLFF	TGTGCCAGCAGTTACTCAATGGGGCGAGGGAAAAAACTGTTTTTT
-	-	TRBV15	TRBJ1-5	CATSREGGGQPQHF	TGTGCCACCAGCAGAGAGGGGGGAGGTCAGCCCCAGCATTTT
-	-	TRBV19	TRBJ2-5	CASSPWLAGSPSVRRETQYF	TGTGCCAGTAGTCCTTGGTTGGCAGGGAGCCCCTCCGTGAGACGAGAGACCCAGTACTTC
-	many	TRBV4-3	TRBJ2-7	CASSQDWFQGLPYEQYF	TGCGCCAGCAGCCAAGATTGGTTTCAGGGACTCCCCTACGAGCAGTACTTC